This T cell receptor beta chain was observed in a study of OX40 agonist ivuxolimab in advanced cancers. About the study as a whole: Ivuxolimab was an agonistic, fully human IgG2 monoclonal antibody directed against OX40 (CD134), a costimulatory receptor. Peripheral TCRbeta sequencing was intended to test whether TCR sequence diversity was altered and clonal T-cell expansion was caused by ivuxolimab. In the dose-escalation cohort, 70% to 85% of patients were male, and the mean age was approximately 60 years with a range of roughly 23 to 79. Prior anti-PD-1, anti-PD-L1 or anti-CTLA-4 therapy was permitted, and checkpoint inhibitors had been received by 40% to 50% of dose-escalation patients. Partial responses occurred in three dose-escalation patients: two with cutaneous melanoma and one with hepatocellular carcinoma. Of the approximately 54 dose-escalation patients, hepatocellular carcinoma was present in roughly 19, melanoma in approximately 15, renal cell carcinoma in 9 and head and neck cancer in 9. Intravenous ivuxolimab was administered to patients every 2 weeks at six dose levels: 0.01, 0.1, 0.3, 1.5, 3 and 10 mg/kg. The paper describes the monotherapy dose-escalation part (N of about 50 patients) of the phase I trial of ivuxolimab. On the study overall, not on this receptor specifically: The antigen specificity of the clonally expanded peripheral T cells was not determined. Clonal expansion of both CD4+ and CD8+ blood T cells was observed from baseline to week 6 at doses 0.1 to 3.0 mg/kg. Partial responders in the 0.1-3.0 mg/kg groups had among the lowest normalized peripheral clonal expansion, especially among CD8+ T cells. After ivuxolimab, CD8+ T cells had more expanded clones than CD4+ T cells on average. Low levels of normalized T-cell clonal expansion were also shown by some nonresponding patients.

The trial excluded patients who had a history of autoimmune disease or were on systemic immunosuppression. Peripheral blood for TCR sequencing was collected from all dose cohorts at baseline, on cycle 4 day 1, and on cycle 7 day 1. Samples were obtained from an open-label, multicenter, first-in-human phase I dose-escalation trial of ivuxolimab. The trial enrolled adults with locally advanced or metastatic head and neck squamous cell, hepatocellular, melanoma or renal cell carcinoma. Before TCR sequencing, CD4+ and CD8+ T cells were separately sorted from peripheral blood. Remarks on this clone: Its antigen is not yet known. It has no much larger one-base neighbor in the sample; base qualities were not kept.

CDR3 length: 16 amino acids, cysteine to phenylalanine. The kept DNA is CDR3 alone, 48 bases in frame from the first base. The junction shows trimming of 4 bases on V and 2 bases on J, plus 17 bases between the germline ends. CDR1 MDHEN and CDR2 SYDVKM were looked up in the germline V gene. To sequence the TCRbeta CDR3 region, genomic DNA was isolated from the sorted cells. TCRbeta CDR3 regions were sequenced using the immunoSEQ Assay. Not all clones reach the TCRdb copy of this immuneACCESS table, which keeps in-frame sequences only. Checked studies attribute under half of the gap to unresolved V genes and leave the rest unexplained. The sample table records about 61,000 clones; roughly 84% of these occur just once. The ten biggest clones cover around 0.52% of the sample.

Specimen: CD4+ or CD8+ T cells sorted from blood, collected in a trial of the OX40 agonist ivuxolimab. The clonotype comes from an adult with an advanced solid tumor such as melanoma, head and neck, liver or kidney cancer. Recombination connected TRBV28 to TRBJ1-2; no D gene call is confident. The CDR3 has the sequence CASSYILTNQNYGYTF. The bases read TGTGCCAGCAGTTACATCCTAACAAATCAGAACTATGGCTACACCTTC.